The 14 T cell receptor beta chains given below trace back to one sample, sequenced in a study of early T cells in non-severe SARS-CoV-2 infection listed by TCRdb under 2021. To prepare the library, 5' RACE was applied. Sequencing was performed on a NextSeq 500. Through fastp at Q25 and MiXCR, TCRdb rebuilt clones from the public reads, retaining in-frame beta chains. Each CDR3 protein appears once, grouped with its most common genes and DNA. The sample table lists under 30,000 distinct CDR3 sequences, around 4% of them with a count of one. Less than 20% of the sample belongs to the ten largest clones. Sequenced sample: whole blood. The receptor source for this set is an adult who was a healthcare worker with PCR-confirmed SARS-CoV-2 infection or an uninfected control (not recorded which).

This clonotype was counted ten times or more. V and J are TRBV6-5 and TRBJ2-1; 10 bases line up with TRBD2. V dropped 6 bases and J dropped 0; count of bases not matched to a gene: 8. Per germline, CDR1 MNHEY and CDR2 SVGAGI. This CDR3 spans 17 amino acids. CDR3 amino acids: CASRRASGGLSYNEQFF. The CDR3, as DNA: TGTGCCAGCAGACGAGCTAGCGGGGGACTCTCCTACAATGAGCAGTTCTTC.

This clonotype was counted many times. The CDR3 DNA sequence: TGTGCCAGCAGCCAAGAACGGACAGGAACCACCGGGGAGCTGTTTTTT. As protein: CASSQERTGTTGELFF. The V gene is TRBV3-1, the J gene TRBJ2-2; TRBD1 aligns across 7 bases. Per the germline V gene, CDR1 is LGHDT and CDR2 is YNNKEL (reference sequence). J gave up 4 bases and V 0 bases, and 5 bases lay outside the gene matches. The CDR3 is 16 residues long.

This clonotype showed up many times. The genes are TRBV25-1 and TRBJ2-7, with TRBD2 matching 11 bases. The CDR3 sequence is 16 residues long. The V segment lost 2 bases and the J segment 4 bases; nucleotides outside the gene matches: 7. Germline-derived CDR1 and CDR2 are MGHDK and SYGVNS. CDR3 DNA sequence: TGTGCCAGCAGTGAAATCGGTAGCGGGGGGGCATACGAGCAGTACTTC. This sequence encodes CASSEIGSGGAYEQYF.

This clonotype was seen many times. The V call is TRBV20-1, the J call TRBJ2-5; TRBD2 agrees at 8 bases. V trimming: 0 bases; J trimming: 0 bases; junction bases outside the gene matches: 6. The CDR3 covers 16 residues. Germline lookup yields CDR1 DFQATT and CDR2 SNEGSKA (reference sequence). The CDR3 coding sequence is TGCAGTGCTAGAGATTTCCGGGGGGGCGACCAAGAGACCCAGTACTTC. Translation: CSARDFRGGDQETQYF.

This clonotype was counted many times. CDR3 coding DNA: TGTGCCGTTTCCCCTCCCTACACCTTC. Encoded protein: CAVSPPYTF. The genes are TRBV7-2 and TRBJ1-2; D is unclear. Germline V gene data show CDR1 as SGHTA and CDR2 as FQGNSA. There are 9 residues in the CDR3. Trimming left V 11 bases short and J 10 bases short, with 11 bases between.

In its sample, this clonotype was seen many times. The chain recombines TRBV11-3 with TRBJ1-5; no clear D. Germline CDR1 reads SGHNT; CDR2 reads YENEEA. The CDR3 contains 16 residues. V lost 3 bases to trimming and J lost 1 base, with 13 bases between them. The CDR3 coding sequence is TGTGCCAGCAGCTTGCCCCGTAGCAGGAGCAATCAGCCCCAGCATTTT. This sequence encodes CASSLPRSRSNQPQHF.

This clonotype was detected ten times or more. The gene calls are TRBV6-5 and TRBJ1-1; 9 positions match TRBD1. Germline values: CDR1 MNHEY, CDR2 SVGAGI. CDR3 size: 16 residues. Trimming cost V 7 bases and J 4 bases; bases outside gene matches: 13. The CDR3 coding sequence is TGTGCCAGCAATCATCCCCCCGGGACAGGGATCACTGAAGCTTTCTTT. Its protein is CASNHPPGTGITEAFF.

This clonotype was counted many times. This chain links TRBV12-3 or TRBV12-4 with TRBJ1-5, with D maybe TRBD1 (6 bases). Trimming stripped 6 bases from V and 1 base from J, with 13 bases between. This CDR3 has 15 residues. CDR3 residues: CASREAGESNQPQHF. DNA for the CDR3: TGTGCCAGCAGAGAGGCAGGGGAGAGCAATCAGCCCCAGCATTTT.

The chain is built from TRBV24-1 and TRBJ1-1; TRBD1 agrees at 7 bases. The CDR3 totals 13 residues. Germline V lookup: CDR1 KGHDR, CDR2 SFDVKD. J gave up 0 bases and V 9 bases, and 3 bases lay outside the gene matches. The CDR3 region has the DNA TGTGCCACCCAGGGACAGTTGAACACTGAAGCTTTCTTT. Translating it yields CATQGQLNTEAFF.

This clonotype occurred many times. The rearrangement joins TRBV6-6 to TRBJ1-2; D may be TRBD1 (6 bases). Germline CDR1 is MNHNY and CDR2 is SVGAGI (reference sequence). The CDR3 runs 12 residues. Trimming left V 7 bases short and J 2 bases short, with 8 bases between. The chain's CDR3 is CASIGQNYGYTF. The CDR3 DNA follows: TGTGCCAGCATTGGACAGAACTATGGCTACACCTTC.

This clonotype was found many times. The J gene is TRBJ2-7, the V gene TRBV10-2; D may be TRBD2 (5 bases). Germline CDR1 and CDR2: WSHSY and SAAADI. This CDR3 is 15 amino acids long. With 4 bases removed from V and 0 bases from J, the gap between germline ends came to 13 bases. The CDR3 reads CASSGWVTSSYEQYF. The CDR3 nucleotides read TGCGCCAGCAGTGGTTGGGTTACTAGCTCCTACGAGCAGTACTTC.

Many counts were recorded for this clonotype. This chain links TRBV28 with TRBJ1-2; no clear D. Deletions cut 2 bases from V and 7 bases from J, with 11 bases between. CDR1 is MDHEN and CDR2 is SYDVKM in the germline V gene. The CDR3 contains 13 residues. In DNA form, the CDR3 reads TGTGCCAGCAGTTTAGTGGCAGACTCTGGCTACACCTTC. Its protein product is CASSLVADSGYTF.

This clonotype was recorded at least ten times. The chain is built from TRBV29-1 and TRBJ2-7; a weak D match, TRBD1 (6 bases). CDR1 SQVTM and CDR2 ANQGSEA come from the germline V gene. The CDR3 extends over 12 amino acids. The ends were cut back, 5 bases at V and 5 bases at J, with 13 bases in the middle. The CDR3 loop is CSVRTEGNEQYF. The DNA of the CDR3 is TGCAGCGTTAGGACAGAGGGTAACGAGCAGTACTTC.

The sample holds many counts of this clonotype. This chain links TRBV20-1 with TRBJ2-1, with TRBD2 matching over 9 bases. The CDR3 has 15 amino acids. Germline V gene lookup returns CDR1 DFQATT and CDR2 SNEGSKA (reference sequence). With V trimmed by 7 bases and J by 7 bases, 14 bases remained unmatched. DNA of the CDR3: TGCAGTGTCCCGGATAGCGGGAGATTAGAGAATGAGCAGTTCTTC. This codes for CSVPDSGRLENEQFF.